This T cell receptor beta chain derives from a study of blood T cell repertoires in COVID-19. Looking at the study overall: Material from acute and convalescent COVID-19 was sourced from the United States, Italy and Spain. Sources were T cells, B-cell-depleted T cells, or PBMCs; the material itself was cDNA or gDNA.

The trim removed 4 bases at V and 1 base at J, leaving 3 bases unmatched. The CDR3 runs to 15 residues. CDR1 is SGHRS, CDR2 YFSETQ, per germline. In the authors' methods: Reference gene primers were amplified, and this amplification served to estimate nucleated cell counts. Sequencing used immunoSEQ multiplex PCR; TCRdb keeps in-frame clones, though not all of them. V, J and clone size are those of that table, while D and trimming were read from the DNA. The table records under 200,000 clones, roughly 84% of them present only once. The source of this sequence is a human donor in a cohort sampled during active COVID-19. This chain connects TRBV5-1 to TRBJ2-7; TRBD1 agrees at 12 bases. The sequencing sample was made of peripheral blood. The CDR3 sequence is CASSEGQGASYEQYF. Written as DNA, the CDR3 is TGCGCCAGCAGCGAGGGACAGGGGGCTTCCTACGAGCAGTACTTC.